The T cell receptor (beta chain) described here comes from a study of post-analysis software for immune sequencing data. Study-wide results and limits: In patients, TRBV5-6, TRBV5-1 and TRBV20-1 belonged to several TRBV segments found more frequently than in controls.

Unique molecular identifiers were built into the TCR beta cDNA libraries. TCRdb passed the PCR reads through MiXCR, listing each CDR3 protein once. The table has hundreds of thousands of distinct CDR3 sequences, under 70% seen once; the top ten hold 4% to 5.5%. The V and J ends lost 7 bases and 0 bases respectively, with 12 bases between them. Germline CDR1 SQVTM, CDR2 ANQGSEA. The CDR3 extends over 13 amino acids. As to this clonotype: Its antigen is unknown.

The rearrangement links TRBV29-1 to TRBJ1-1; D unresolved. Sequencing was carried out using blood. This receptor was taken from a girl aged 5 to 17 with multiple sclerosis. CDR3 sequence reads: CSGVVGMNTEAFF. CDR3 bases: TGCAGCGGGGTGGTGGGAATGAACACTGAAGCTTTCTTT. The full variable domain, rest sourced from reference TRBV29-1 and TRBJ1-1, is SAVISQKPSRDICQRGTSLTIQCQVDSQVTMMFWYRQQPGQSLTLIATANQGSEATYESGFVIDKFPISRPNLTFSTLTVSNMSPEDSSIYLCSGVVGMNTEAFFGQGTRLTVV.